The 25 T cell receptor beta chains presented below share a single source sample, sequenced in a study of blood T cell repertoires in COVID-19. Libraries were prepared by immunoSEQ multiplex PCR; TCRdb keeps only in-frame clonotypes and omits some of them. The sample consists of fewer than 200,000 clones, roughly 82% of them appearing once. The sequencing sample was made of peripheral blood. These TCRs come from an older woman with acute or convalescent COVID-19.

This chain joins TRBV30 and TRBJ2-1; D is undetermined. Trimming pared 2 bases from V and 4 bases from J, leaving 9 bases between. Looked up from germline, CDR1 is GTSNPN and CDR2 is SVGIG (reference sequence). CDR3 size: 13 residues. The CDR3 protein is CAWSSGGYNEQFF. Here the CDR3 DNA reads TGTGCCTGGAGTTCAGGTGGTTACAATGAGCAGTTCTTC.

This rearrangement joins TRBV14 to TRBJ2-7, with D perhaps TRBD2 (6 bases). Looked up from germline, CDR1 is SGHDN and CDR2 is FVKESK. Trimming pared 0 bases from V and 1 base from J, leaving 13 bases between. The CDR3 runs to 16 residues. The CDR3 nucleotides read TGTGCCAGCAGCCAAGATTGGGCAGGGAGGTCCTACGAGCAGTACTTC. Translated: CASSQDWAGRSYEQYF.

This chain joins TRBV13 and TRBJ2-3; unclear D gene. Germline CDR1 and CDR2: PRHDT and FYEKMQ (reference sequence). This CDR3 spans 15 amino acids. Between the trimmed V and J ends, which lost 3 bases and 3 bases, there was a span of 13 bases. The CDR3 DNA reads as TGTGCCAGCAGCTTCCACGCGGTGCAGACAGATACGCAGTATTTT. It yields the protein CASSFHAVQTDTQYF.

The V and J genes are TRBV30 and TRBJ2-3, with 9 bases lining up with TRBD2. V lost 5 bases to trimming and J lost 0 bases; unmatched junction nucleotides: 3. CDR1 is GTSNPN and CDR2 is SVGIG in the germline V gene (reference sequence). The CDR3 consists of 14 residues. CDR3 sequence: CAWAGGISTDTQYF. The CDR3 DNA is TGTGCCTGGGCGGGGGGGATTAGCACAGATACGCAGTATTTT.

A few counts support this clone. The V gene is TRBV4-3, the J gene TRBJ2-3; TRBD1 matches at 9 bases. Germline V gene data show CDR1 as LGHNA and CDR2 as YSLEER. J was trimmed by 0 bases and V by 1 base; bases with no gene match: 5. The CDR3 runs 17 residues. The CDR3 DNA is TGCGCCAGCAGCCAAGGCCCCGGGACAGGGAGCACAGATACGCAGTATTTT. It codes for CASSQGPGTGSTDTQYF.

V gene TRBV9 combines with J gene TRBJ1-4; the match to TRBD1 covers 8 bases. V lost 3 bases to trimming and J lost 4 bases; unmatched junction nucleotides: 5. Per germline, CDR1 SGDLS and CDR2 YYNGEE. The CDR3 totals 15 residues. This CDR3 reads CASSGLGTGNEKLFF. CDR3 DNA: TGTGCCAGCAGCGGGTTGGGGACAGGTAATGAAAAACTGTTTTTT.

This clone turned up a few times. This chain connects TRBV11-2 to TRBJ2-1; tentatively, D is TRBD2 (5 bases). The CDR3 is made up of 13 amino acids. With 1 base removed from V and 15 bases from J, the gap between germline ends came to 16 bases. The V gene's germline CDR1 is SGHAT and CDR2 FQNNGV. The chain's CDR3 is CASSLGPSSPPFF. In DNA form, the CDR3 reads TGTGCCAGCAGCTTAGGACCTAGCTCCCCTCCGTTCTTC.

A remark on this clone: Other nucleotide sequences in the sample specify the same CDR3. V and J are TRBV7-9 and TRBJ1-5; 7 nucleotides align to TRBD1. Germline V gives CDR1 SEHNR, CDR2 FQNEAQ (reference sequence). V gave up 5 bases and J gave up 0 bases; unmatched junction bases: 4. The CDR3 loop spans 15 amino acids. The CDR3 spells CASSLGQYSNQPQHF. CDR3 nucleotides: TGTGCCAGCAGCCTGGGACAGTATAGCAATCAGCCCCAGCATTTT.

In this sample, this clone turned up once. CDR3 protein: CASSLGTGATEAFF. The CDR3 nucleotides read TGCGCCAGCAGCTTAGGGACAGGGGCCACTGAAGCTTTCTTT. The J gene is TRBJ1-1, the V gene TRBV5-1; 10 bases match TRBD1. The length of the CDR3 is 14 residues. The V gene's germline CDR1 is SGHRS and CDR2 YFSETQ. The V and J ends lost 2 bases and 4 bases, in that order; junction bases with no gene match: 2.

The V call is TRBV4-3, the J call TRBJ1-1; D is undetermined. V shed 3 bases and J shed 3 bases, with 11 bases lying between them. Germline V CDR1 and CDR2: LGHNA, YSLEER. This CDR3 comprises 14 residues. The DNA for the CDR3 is TGCGCCAGCAGCCACGCGAGGGTTTACACTGAAGCTTTCTTT. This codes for CASSHARVYTEAFF.

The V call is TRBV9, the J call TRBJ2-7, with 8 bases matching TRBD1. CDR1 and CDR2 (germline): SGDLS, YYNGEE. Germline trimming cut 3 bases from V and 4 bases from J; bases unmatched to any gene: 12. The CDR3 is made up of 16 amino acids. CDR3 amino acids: CASSAIPGQVIYEQYF. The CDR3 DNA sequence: TGTGCCAGCAGCGCGATTCCGGGACAGGTGATTTACGAGCAGTACTTC.

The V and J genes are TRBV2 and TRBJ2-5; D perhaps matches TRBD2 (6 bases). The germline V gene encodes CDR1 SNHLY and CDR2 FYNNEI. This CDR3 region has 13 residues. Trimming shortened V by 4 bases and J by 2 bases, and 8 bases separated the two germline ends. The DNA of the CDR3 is TGTGCCAGCAGTGCTAGCGCGCAAGAGACCCAGTACTTC. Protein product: CASSASAQETQYF.

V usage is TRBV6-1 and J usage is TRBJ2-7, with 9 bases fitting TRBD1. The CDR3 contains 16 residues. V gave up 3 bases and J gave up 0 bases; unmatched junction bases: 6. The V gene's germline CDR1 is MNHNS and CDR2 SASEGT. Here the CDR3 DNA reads TGTGCCAGCAGTGATCGGTGGGACAGGGTCTCCTACGAGCAGTACTTC. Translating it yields CASSDRWDRVSYEQYF.

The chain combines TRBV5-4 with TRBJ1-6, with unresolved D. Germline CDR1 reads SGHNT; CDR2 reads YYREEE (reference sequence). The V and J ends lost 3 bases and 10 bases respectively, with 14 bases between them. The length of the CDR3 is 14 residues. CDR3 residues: CASSSRGGLSPLHF. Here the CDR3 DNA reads TGTGCCAGCAGCTCCCGGGGAGGGTTGTCACCCCTCCACTTT.

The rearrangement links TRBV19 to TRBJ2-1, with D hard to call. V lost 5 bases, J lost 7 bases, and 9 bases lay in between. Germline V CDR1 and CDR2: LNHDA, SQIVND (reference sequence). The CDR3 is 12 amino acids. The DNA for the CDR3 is TGTGCCAGTAGTCTTTTACGGAATGAGCAGTTCTTC. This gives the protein CASSLLRNEQFF.

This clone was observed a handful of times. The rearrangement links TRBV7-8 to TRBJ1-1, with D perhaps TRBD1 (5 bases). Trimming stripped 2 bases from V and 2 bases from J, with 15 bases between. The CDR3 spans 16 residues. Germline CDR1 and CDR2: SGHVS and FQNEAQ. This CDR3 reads CASSLFRVGFNTEAFF. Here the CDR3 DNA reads TGTGCCAGCAGCTTATTCAGGGTAGGGTTTAACACTGAAGCTTTCTTT.

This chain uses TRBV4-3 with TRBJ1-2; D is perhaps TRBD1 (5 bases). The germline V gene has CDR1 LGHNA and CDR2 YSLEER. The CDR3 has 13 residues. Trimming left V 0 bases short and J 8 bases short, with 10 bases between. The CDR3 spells CASSQDGGWGYTF. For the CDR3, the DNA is TGCGCCAGCAGCCAAGACGGGGGTTGGGGCTACACCTTC.

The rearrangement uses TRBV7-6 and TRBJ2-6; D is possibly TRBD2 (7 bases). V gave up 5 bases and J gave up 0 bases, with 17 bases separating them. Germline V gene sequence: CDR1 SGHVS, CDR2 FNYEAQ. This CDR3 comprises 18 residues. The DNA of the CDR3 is TGTGCCAGCAGCGCAGGTCTGGGGGGGCTCTCTGGGGCCAACGTCCTGACTTTC. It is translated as CASSAGLGGLSGANVLTF. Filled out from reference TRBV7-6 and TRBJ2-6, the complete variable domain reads GAGVSQSPRYKVTKRGQDVALRCDPISGHVSLYWYRQALGQGPEFLTYFNYEAQQDKSGLPNDRFSAERPEGSISTLTIQRTEQRDSAMYRCASSAGLGGLSGANVLTFGAGSRLTVL.

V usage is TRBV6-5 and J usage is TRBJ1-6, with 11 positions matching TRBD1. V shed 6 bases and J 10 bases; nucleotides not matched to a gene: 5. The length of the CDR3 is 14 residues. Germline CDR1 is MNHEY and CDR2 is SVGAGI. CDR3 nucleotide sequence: TGTGCCAGCAGAGGGACAGGGGGGAACTCACCCCTCCACTTT. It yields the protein CASRGTGGNSPLHF.

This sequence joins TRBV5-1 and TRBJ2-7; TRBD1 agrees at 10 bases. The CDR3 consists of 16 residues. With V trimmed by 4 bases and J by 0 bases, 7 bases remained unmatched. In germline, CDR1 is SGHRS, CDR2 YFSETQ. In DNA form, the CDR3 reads TGCGCCAGCAGCCCATCCGGGACAGGGGTCTCCTACGAGCAGTACTTC. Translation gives CASSPSGTGVSYEQYF.

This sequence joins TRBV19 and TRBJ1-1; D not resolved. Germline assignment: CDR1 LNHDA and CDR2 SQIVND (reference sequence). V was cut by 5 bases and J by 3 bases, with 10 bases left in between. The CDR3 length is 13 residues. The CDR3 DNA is TGTGCCAGTAGTTACGGGCGGGACACTGAAGCTTTCTTT. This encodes CASSYGRDTEAFF.

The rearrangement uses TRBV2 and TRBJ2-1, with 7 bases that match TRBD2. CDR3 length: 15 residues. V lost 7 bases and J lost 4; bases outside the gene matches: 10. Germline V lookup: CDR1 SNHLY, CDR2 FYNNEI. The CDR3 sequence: CASTPGSSGYNEQFF. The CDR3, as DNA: TGTGCCAGCACCCCCGGGTCTAGCGGATACAATGAGCAGTTCTTC.

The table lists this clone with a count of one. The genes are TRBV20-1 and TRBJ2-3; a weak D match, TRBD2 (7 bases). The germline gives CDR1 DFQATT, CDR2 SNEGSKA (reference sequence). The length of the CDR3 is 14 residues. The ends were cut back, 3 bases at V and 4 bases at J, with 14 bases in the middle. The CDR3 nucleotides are TGCAGTGCTAGTGAGGGGGGGGCGGCAGATACGCAGTATTTT. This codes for CSASEGGAADTQYF.

CDR3 sequence reads: CASKGNRGLNEQYF. The CDR3 DNA reads as TGTGCCAGCAAGGGGAACAGGGGGCTCAACGAGCAGTACTTC. The genes are TRBV2 and TRBJ2-7, with 9 bases aligning to TRBD1. CDR1 and CDR2 from the germline V gene are SNHLY and FYNNEI. CDR3 size: 14 residues. J lost 5 bases, V lost 7 bases, and 9 bases had no gene match.

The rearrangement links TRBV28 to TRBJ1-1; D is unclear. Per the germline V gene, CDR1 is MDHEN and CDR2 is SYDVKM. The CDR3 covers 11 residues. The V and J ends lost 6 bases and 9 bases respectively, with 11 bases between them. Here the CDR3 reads CASSPTNKAFF. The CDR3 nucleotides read TGTGCCAGCAGCCCCACTAATAAAGCTTTCTTT.